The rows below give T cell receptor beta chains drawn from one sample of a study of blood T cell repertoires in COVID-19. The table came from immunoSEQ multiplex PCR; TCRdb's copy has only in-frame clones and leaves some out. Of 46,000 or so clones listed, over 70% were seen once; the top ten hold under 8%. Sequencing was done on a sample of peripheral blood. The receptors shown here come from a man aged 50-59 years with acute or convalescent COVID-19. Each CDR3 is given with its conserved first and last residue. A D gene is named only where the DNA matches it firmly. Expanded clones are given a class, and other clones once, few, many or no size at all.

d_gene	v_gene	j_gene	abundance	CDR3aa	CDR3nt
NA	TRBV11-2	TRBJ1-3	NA	CASSLDLAGAGNTIYF	TGTGCCAGCAGCTTAGATCTCGCAGGGGCAGGAAACACCATATATTTT
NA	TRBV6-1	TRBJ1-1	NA	CASSEQARTEAFF	TGTGCCAGCAGTGAACAGGCTCGGACTGAAGCTTTCTTT
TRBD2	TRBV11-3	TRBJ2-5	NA	CASSLGLAGETQYF	TGTGCCAGCAGCTTAGGACTAGCGGGAGAGACCCAGTACTTC
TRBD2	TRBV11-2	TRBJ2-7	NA	CASSITIAGYEQYF	TGTGCCAGCAGCATTACAATAGCGGGATACGAGCAGTACTTC
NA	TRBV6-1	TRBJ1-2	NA	CASSEGTNYGYTF	TGTGCCAGCAGTGAGGGCACAAACTATGGCTACACCTTC
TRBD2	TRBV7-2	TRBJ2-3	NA	CASSLTSGGSDTQYF	TGTGCCAGCAGCTTAACTAGCGGGGGGTCGGATACGCAGTATTTT
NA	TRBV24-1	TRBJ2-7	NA	CATSDSRGTHEQYF	TGTGCCACCAGTGATTCACGGGGAACCCACGAGCAGTACTTC
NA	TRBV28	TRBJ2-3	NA	CASRGSDGTDTQYF	TGTGCCAGTAGGGGGAGTGATGGCACAGATACGCAGTATTTT
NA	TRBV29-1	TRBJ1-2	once	CSVLALNYGYTF	TGCAGCGTATTGGCCCTTAACTATGGCTACACCTTC
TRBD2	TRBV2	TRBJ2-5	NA	CASSQTSGGAQETQYF	TGTGCCAGCAGCCAGACTAGCGGGGGGGCCCAAGAGACCCAGTACTTC
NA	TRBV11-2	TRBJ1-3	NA	CASSPGFGNTIYF	TGTGCCAGCAGTCCAGGGTTTGGAAACACCATATATTTT
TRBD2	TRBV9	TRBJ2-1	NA	CASSTTTSGPYNEQFF	TGTGCCAGCAGCACAACGACTAGCGGTCCCTACAATGAGCAGTTCTTC
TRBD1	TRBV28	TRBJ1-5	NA	CASRSDRVTGQPQHF	TGTGCCAGCAGGTCTGACAGGGTAACAGGTCAGCCCCAGCATTTT
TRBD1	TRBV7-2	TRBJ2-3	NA	CASSLAGQGMISQYF	TGTGCCAGCAGCTTAGCGGGACAGGGGATGATCTCGCAGTATTTT
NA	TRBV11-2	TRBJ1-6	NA	CASSLVAGNSPLHF	TGTGCCAGCAGCTTAGTTGCGGGGAATTCACCCCTCCACTTT
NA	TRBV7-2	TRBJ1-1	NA	CASSHVATEAFF	TGTGCCAGCAGCCACGTGGCCACTGAAGCTTTCTTT
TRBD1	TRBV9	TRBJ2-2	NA	CASSPGTVNTGELFF	TGTGCCAGCAGCCCCGGGACAGTGAACACCGGGGAGCTGTTTTTT
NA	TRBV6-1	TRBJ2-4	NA	CASSGSLASNTKNIQYF	TGTGCCAGCAGTGGGTCCCTAGCGAGTAATACAAAAAACATTCAGTACTTC
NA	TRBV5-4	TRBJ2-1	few	CASSYSGPAYNEQFF	TGTGCCAGCAGCTATTCAGGGCCTGCCTACAATGAGCAGTTCTTC
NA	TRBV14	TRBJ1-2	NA	CASSQDSGDNYGYTF	TGTGCCAGCAGCCAAGATTCGGGGGATAACTATGGCTACACCTTC
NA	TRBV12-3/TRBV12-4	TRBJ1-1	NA	CAARGTGPEAFF	TGTGCCGCTAGGGGGACGGGCCCTGAGGCTTTCTTT
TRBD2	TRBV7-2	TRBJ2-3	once	CASKRGMNTDTQYF	TGTGCCAGCAAGCGGGGGATGAACACAGATACGCAGTATTTT
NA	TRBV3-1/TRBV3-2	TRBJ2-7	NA	CASSQASTYEQYF	TGTGCCAGCAGCCAAGCCTCTACCTACGAGCAGTACTTC
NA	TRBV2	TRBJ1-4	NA	CASYTDTNEKLFF	TGTGCCAGCTACACAGATACTAATGAAAAACTGTTTTTT
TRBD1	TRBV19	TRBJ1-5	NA	CASRRQGDNQPQHF	TGTGCCAGTAGGCGACAGGGAGACAATCAGCCCCAGCATTTT
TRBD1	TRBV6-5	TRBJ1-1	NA	CASSRQGADTEAFF	TGTGCCAGCAGTCGACAGGGGGCGGACACTGAAGCTTTCTTT
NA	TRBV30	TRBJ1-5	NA	CAWSSGENQPQHF	TGTGCCTGGAGTTCAGGGGAGAATCAGCCCCAGCATTTT
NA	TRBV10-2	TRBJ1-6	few	CASSARTDSPLHF	TGCGCCAGCAGTGCCCGGACAGATTCACCCCTCCACTTT
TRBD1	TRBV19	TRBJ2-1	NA	CASSIGTGVSNEQFF	TGTGCCAGTAGTATAGGGACAGGGGTCAGTAATGAGCAGTTCTTC
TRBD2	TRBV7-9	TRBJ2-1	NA	CASSPGLAGDNEQFF	TGTGCCAGCAGCCCAGGACTAGCGGGGGACAATGAGCAGTTCTTC
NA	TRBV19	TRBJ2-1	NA	CASSIGRRPQSGPFF	TGTGCCAGTAGTATAGGGAGGCGGCCCCAAAGCGGGCCGTTCTTC
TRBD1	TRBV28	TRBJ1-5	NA	CASSSGQGRAFSNQPQHF	TGTGCCAGCAGTTCGGGACAGGGGAGGGCATTTAGCAATCAGCCCCAGCATTTT
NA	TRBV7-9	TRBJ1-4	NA	CASSLEEGVIGKLFF	TGTGCCAGCAGCTTAGAAGAGGGGGTGATCGGAAAACTGTTTTTT
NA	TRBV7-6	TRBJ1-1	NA	CASSRGVGTEAFF	TGTGCCAGCAGCAGGGGCGTGGGCACTGAAGCTTTCTTT
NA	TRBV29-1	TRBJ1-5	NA	CSVGMDSEKSVDF	TGCAGCGTTGGAATGGACAGCGAGAAATCAGTGGATTTT
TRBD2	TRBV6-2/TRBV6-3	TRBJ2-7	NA	CASSYSLAGVYEQYF	TGTGCCAGCAGTTACTCCCTAGCGGGGGTTTACGAGCAGTACTTC
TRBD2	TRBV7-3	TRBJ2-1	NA	CASSLAGDREQFF	TGTGCCAGCAGCTTAGCGGGGGACCGGGAGCAGTTCTTC
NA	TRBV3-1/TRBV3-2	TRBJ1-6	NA	CASSQAGQSPLHF	TGTGCCAGCAGCCAAGCTGGTCAGTCACCCCTCCACTTT
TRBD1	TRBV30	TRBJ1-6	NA	CAWALNRGTGDSPLHF	TGTGCCTGGGCATTGAACAGGGGGACTGGGGATTCACCCCTCCACTTT
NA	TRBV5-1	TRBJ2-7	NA	CASSLEFAGAYEQYF	TGCGCCAGCAGCTTGGAATTCGCAGGCGCCTACGAGCAGTACTTC
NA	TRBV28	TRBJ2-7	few	CASSFLESEQYF	TGTGCCAGCAGTTTCCTAGAATCCGAGCAGTACTTC
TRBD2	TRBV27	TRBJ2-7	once	CASNPNPGTSYPYEQYF	TGTGCCAGCAATCCCAACCCCGGGACTAGCTACCCCTACGAGCAGTACTTC
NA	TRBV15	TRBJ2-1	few	CATSRERNPLNEQFF	TGTGCCACCAGCAGAGAGCGCAACCCGCTCAATGAGCAGTTCTTC
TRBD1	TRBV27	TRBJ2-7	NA	CASKLNRGQNYEQYF	TGTGCCAGCAAACTAAATAGGGGACAGAACTACGAGCAGTACTTC
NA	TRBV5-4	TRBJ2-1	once	CASSFDRPGTNEQFF	TGTGCCAGCAGCTTCGACAGGCCCGGGACAAATGAGCAGTTCTTC
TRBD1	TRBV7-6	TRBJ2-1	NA	CASSSGQGSYNEQFF	TGTGCCAGCAGCTCAGGACAGGGCTCCTACAATGAGCAGTTCTTC
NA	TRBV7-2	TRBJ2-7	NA	CASSLIGYEQYF	TGTGCCAGCAGCCTCATCGGGTACGAGCAGTACTTC
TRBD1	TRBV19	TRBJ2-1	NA	CASSLNRDRAYNEQFF	TGTGCCAGTAGTCTTAACCGGGACAGGGCCTACAATGAGCAGTTCTTC
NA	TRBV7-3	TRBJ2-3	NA	CASSLEGTDTQYF	TGTGCCAGCAGCCTGGAGGGCACAGATACGCAGTATTTT
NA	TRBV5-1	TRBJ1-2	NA	CASSLTDRLYGYTF	TGCGCCAGCAGCTTGACAGACAGGCTCTATGGCTACACCTTC
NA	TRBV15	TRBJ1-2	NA	CATKEGSGYTF	TGTGCCACCAAGGAGGGTAGCGGCTACACCTTC
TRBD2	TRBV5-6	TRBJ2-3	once	CASSSVSSGVGDTQYF	TGTGCCAGCAGCTCGGTTTCTAGCGGGGTTGGGGATACGCAGTATTTT
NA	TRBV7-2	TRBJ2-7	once	CASSLGPPGTQTYEQYF	TGTGCCAGCAGCTTAGGACCACCAGGGACACAAACCTACGAGCAGTACTTC
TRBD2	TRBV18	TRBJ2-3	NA	CASSPGTSLTDTQYF	TGTGCCAGCTCACCCGGGACTAGCCTCACAGATACGCAGTATTTT
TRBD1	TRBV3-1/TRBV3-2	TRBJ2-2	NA	CASRPFGQGGTGELFF	TGTGCCAGCAGACCCTTCGGACAGGGGGGGACCGGGGAGCTGTTTTTT
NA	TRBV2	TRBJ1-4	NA	CAIQGRRGKLFF	TGTGCCATACAAGGTCGGCGGGGAAAACTGTTTTTT
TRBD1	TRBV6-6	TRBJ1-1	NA	CASSYSAQGDTEAFF	TGTGCCAGCAGTTACTCTGCACAGGGGGACACTGAAGCTTTCTTT
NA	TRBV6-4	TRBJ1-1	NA	CASRQPPNTEAFF	TGTGCCAGCAGACAGCCTCCGAACACTGAAGCTTTCTTT
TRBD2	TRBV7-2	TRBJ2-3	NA	CASSRTSGRGRDTQYF	TGTGCCAGCAGTCGGACTAGCGGGAGGGGCAGAGATACGCAGTATTTT